The following is a TCR beta chain sequence with its context. Its cognate antigen is unknown. The data stem from a study of OX40 agonist ivuxolimab in advanced cancers. Study context: The patients received agonistic anti-OX40 (CD134) antibody ivuxolimab. Patients were 82.7% male with ages about 23 to 79, mean about 60. Intravenous ivuxolimab at 0.01 to 10 mg/kg was given to patients every 2 weeks.

This CDR3 is 13 amino acids long. Trimming shortened V by 0 bases and J by 8 bases, and 10 bases separated the two germline ends. Germline lookup yields CDR1 LGHNA and CDR2 YSLEER. Libraries were prepared by immunoSEQ multiplex PCR; TCRdb keeps only in-frame clonotypes and omits some of them. The table shows about 16,000 clones, with about four fifths occurring only once. Broader study findings: CD8+ T cells were the subset that, on average, had more expanded clones than CD4+.

This TCR came from an adult with an advanced solid tumor such as melanoma, head and neck, liver or kidney cancer. The specimen comprised CD4+ or CD8+ T cells sorted from blood, sampled in a trial of the OX40 agonist ivuxolimab. V is TRBV4-3 and J is TRBJ1-2, with D unresolved. CDR3 residues: CASSQDRVAGYTF. As DNA, the CDR3 is TGCGCCAGCAGCCAAGATCGGGTAGCCGGCTACACCTTC.